This is a list of T cell receptor beta chains from one sample in a study of graft-versus-host responses after intestinal transplantation. Assay: immunoSEQ multiplex PCR; the TCRdb copy retains only in-frame clones and omits some. Of 40,000 or so clones listed, roughly 87% are singletons. Sequenced material: ileum tissue, taken roughly 200 days after intestinal transplant. Receptor source: a human patient who received an intestinal transplant, so some T cells may come from the graft donor. CDR3s include the opening cysteine and the closing phenylalanine or tryptophan. Fields, in order: clone size, D gene, V gene, J gene, CDR3 protein, CDR3 DNA. D genes are given only for firm matches. Expanded clones get a size class; other rows say once, few or many, or leave the size out.

size: -; D: -; V: TRBV6-5; J: TRBJ1-2; CDR3: CASSGKQGFYGYTF; DNA: TGTGCCAGCAGTGGGAAACAGGGCTTCTATGGCTACACCTTC
size: medium-sized; D: TRBD1; V: TRBV2; J: TRBJ2-1; CDR3: CASSSRTGYNEQFF; DNA: TGTGCCAGCAGTTCGCGGACAGGTTACAATGAGCAGTTCTTC
size: -; D: -; V: TRBV4-1; J: TRBJ2-4; CDR3: CASSQPDRPGENIQYF; DNA: TGCGCCAGCAGCCAACCGGACCGGCCTGGGGAAAACATTCAGTACTTC
size: -; D: -; V: TRBV5-1; J: TRBJ2-1; CDR3: CASSLGTDYNEQFF; DNA: TGCGCCAGCAGCTTGGGGACAGACTACAATGAGCAGTTCTTC
size: few; D: -; V: TRBV4-1; J: TRBJ2-7; CDR3: CASSQVDSTYEQYF; DNA: TGCGCCAGCAGCCAAGTAGACAGTACCTACGAGCAGTACTTC
size: once; D: -; V: TRBV11-2; J: TRBJ1-1; CDR3: CASSTYTEAFF; DNA: TGTGCCAGCAGCACATACACTGAAGCTTTCTTT
size: once; D: -; V: TRBV7-8; J: TRBJ2-7; CDR3: CASSLVGGGTYEQYF; DNA: TGTGCCAGCAGCTTAGTTGGCGGGGGCACCTACGAGCAGTACTTC
size: -; D: TRBD1; V: TRBV5-1; J: TRBJ1-2; CDR3: CASSLGGTGKGYTF; DNA: TGCGCCAGCAGCTTGGGGGGGACAGGGAAAGGCTACACCTTC
size: once; D: -; V: TRBV11-2; J: TRBJ2-5; CDR3: CASSLSLAGETQYF; DNA: TGTGCCAGCAGCTTGTCACTAGCCGGGGAGACCCAGTACTTC
size: -; D: TRBD1; V: TRBV28; J: TRBJ2-7; CDR3: CASRGWTGRNEQYF; DNA: TGTGCCAGCAGGGGATGGACAGGGAGGAACGAGCAGTACTTC
size: -; D: TRBD1; V: TRBV4-1; J: TRBJ2-2; CDR3: CASSQEDRASTGELFF; DNA: TGCGCCAGCAGCCAAGAGGACAGGGCGAGCACCGGGGAGCTGTTTTTT
size: few; D: TRBD2; V: TRBV7-3; J: TRBJ2-1; CDR3: CASRSSGYNEQFF; DNA: TGTGCCAGCAGGTCTAGCGGATACAATGAGCAGTTCTTC
size: -; D: -; V: TRBV5-6; J: TRBJ2-2; CDR3: CASSRTGLGLFF; DNA: TGTGCCAGCAGTAGAACAGGGTTGGGGCTGTTTTTT
size: -; D: -; V: TRBV7-6; J: TRBJ2-7; CDR3: CASSRLGGEQYF; DNA: TGTGCCAGCAGCCGACTGGGGGGCGAGCAGTACTTC
size: -; D: TRBD1; V: TRBV6-1; J: TRBJ2-1; CDR3: CASSRRQGVQDEQFF; DNA: TGTGCCAGCAGTCGGAGGCAGGGGGTACAGGATGAGCAGTTCTTC
size: few; D: -; V: TRBV5-3; J: TRBJ1-2; CDR3: CASNLPGTRDGYTF; DNA: TGTGCCAGCAACCTCCCCGGGACCAGGGATGGCTACACCTTC
size: -; D: -; V: TRBV30; J: TRBJ1-2; CDR3: CAWSPPPSDGYTF; DNA: TGTGCCTGGAGTCCCCCTCCGTCGGATGGCTACACCTTC
size: -; D: -; V: TRBV2; J: TRBJ1-3; CDR3: CASREGRNGNTIYF; DNA: TGTGCCAGCCGGGAAGGGCGTAACGGAAACACCATATATTTT
size: -; D: -; V: TRBV9; J: TRBJ2-1; CDR3: CASSPYSFGWPNSYNEQFF; DNA: TGTGCCAGCAGCCCCTACTCTTTCGGGTGGCCGAACTCCTACAATGAGCAGTTCTTC
size: few; D: TRBD1; V: TRBV5-1; J: TRBJ1-1; CDR3: CASSFGDRGSEAFF; DNA: TGCGCCAGCAGCTTCGGGGACAGGGGCTCTGAAGCTTTCTTT
size: -; D: -; V: TRBV5-4; J: TRBJ2-1; CDR3: CASSPRQAAYNEQFF; DNA: TGTGCCAGCAGCCCCCGACAGGCGGCCTACAATGAGCAGTTCTTC
size: -; D: -; V: TRBV4-1; J: TRBJ2-3; CDR3: CASSLLVGANMNTQYF; DNA: TGCGCCAGCAGCCTCCTTGTGGGGGCGAACATGAATACGCAGTATTTT
size: -; D: -; V: TRBV18; J: TRBJ1-6; CDR3: CASSPGWGVGNSPLHF; DNA: TGTGCCAGCTCACCGGGCTGGGGGGTAGGTAATTCACCCCTCCACTTT
size: -; D: -; V: TRBV18; J: TRBJ1-5; CDR3: CASSTGQSNQPQHF; DNA: TGTGCCAGCTCAACTGGACAGAGCAATCAGCCCCAGCATTTT
size: -; D: -; V: TRBV7-6; J: TRBJ1-2; CDR3: CASSEGSANYGYTF; DNA: TGTGCCAGCAGCGAAGGGAGTGCTAACTATGGCTACACCTTC
size: -; D: -; V: TRBV5-1; J: TRBJ2-3; CDR3: CASSSDYNTDTQYF; DNA: TGCGCCAGCAGCTCCGACTATAACACAGATACGCAGTATTTT
size: -; D: TRBD1; V: TRBV11-2; J: TRBJ2-4; CDR3: CASSPKQGAKNIQYF; DNA: TGTGCCAGCAGCCCGAAACAGGGGGCCAAAAACATTCAGTACTTC
size: -; D: TRBD2; V: TRBV9; J: TRBJ2-3; CDR3: CASSVLAGSSTDTQYF; DNA: TGTGCCAGCAGCGTCCTAGCGGGTAGCAGCACAGATACGCAGTATTTT
size: few; D: -; V: TRBV5-6; J: TRBJ1-1; CDR3: CASSLVTSLNTEAFF; DNA: TGTGCCAGCAGCTTGGTTACTTCTCTGAACACTGAAGCTTTCTTT
size: few; D: -; V: TRBV5-4; J: TRBJ2-7; CDR3: CASSLGTVVYEQYF; DNA: TGTGCCAGCAGCTTGGGGACAGTAGTTTACGAGCAGTACTTC
size: -; D: TRBD1; V: TRBV4-2; J: TRBJ1-4; CDR3: CASSQQGAREKLFF; DNA: TGTGCCAGCAGCCAACAGGGGGCGCGAGAAAAACTGTTTTTT
size: -; D: TRBD2; V: TRBV7-2; J: TRBJ2-1; CDR3: CASSSKTSLPYNEQFF; DNA: TGTGCCAGCAGCTCGAAGACTAGCTTGCCCTACAATGAGCAGTTCTTC
size: once; D: -; V: TRBV9; J: TRBJ2-1; CDR3: CASSVVGDPPYNEQFF; DNA: TGTGCCAGCAGCGTAGTCGGAGACCCCCCCTACAATGAGCAGTTCTTC
size: -; D: -; V: TRBV19; J: TRBJ2-7; CDR3: CASSIVQGNEQYF; DNA: TGTGCCAGTAGTATAGTGCAGGGCAACGAGCAGTACTTC
size: -; D: -; V: TRBV28; J: TRBJ2-7; CDR3: CASSGFRGRGDPHF; DNA: TGTGCCAGCAGCGGATTCAGGGGCAGGGGCGATCCACACTTC
size: once; D: -; V: TRBV5-1; J: TRBJ2-7; CDR3: CASSLEGTLYEQYF; DNA: TGCGCCAGCAGCTTGGAGGGGACGCTCTACGAGCAGTACTTC
size: once; D: TRBD1; V: TRBV5-1; J: TRBJ2-7; CDR3: CASSFGTALYEQYF; DNA: TGCGCCAGCAGCTTCGGGACAGCCCTCTACGAGCAGTACTTC
size: -; D: TRBD1; V: TRBV5-1; J: TRBJ2-2; CDR3: CASSHTSTGTNTGELFF; DNA: TGCGCCAGCAGCCACACATCGACAGGGACGAACACCGGGGAGCTGTTTTTT
size: -; D: -; V: TRBV5-1; J: TRBJ2-7; CDR3: CASSLDSVKYF; DNA: TGCGCCAGCAGCCTGGACAGTGTTAAGTACTTC
size: -; D: -; V: TRBV18; J: TRBJ2-3; CDR3: CASSLTDTQYF; DNA: TGTGCCAGCTCCCTGACAGATACGCAGTATTTT
size: -; D: -; V: TRBV21-1; J: TRBJ2-7; CDR3: CASSKVGRQIIYEQYF; DNA: TGTGCCAGCAGCAAAGTAGGTCGTCAGATCATCTACGAGCAGTACTTC
size: -; D: -; V: TRBV7-2; J: TRBJ2-7; CDR3: CASSLALYWKSDYEQYF; DNA: TGTGCCAGCAGCTTAGCGCTTTATTGGAAAAGCGACTACGAGCAGTACTTC
size: -; D: -; V: TRBV6-5; J: TRBJ2-1; CDR3: CASSYEGYNEQFF; DNA: TGTGCCAGCAGTTACGAAGGGTACAATGAGCAGTTCTTC
size: -; D: -; V: TRBV2; J: TRBJ1-5; CDR3: CASSMATAEPQHF; DNA: TGTGCCAGCAGTATGGCTACGGCAGAGCCCCAGCATTTT